This entry features one TCR beta chain sequence. This clone was detected many times. Its antigen specificity is not known. No much larger clone exists at a distance of one base, and base qualities are not known. The collaborating institutions used their own protocols to collect whole blood in K2EDTA tubes. For TCRbeta analysis, collaborators shipped samples in one of three forms: frozen whole blood, isolated PBMCs, or DNA extracted from either of those sample types. TCRbeta CDR3 regions were amplified from genomic DNA using the immunoSEQ Assay, a bias-controlled multiplex PCR. The original methods were these. Within the assay, amplification of reference gene primers was used to estimate how many nucleated cells each sample contained. To quantify the absolute abundance of each unique TCRbeta CDR3 rearrangement, sequence reads were collapsed and filtered. For each sample, productive Simpson clonality was calculated as the square root of Simpson's diversity index across productive rearrangements. TCRdb's version of the immuneACCESS table is confined to in-frame rearrangements and falls short of the full clone set. An unresolved V gene accounts for under half of the shortfall where checked; the remainder is of unknown origin. The V and J calls and clone size come from that table; D and trimming were worked out from the DNA. This sample has 90,000 to 120,000 clones in its table, and 69% of those were observed once. The ten largest make up approximately 5.9% of the sample.

The sample is drawn from a study of blood T cell repertoires in COVID-19 (dated by TCRdb to 2020 to 2022). Regarding the complete study: Samples covering the acute and convalescent phases of COVID-19 were provided by collaborators in the United States, Italy and Spain. HLA class I and class II types, where available, came from metadata supplied by the sample provider rather than from assay-based typing. Samples were obtained from the ongoing ImmuneRACE study (first 160 participants) and from about 1,300 subjects provided by 6 global collaborators. The repertoires were released in a freely available public database intended as a resource for research on the immune response to SARS-CoV-2. The prospective study material was composed of cDNA or gDNA derived from T cells, B-cell-depleted T cells, or PBMCs. Subjects who had been exposed to COVID-19, were actively infected with it, or had recovered from it provided the deeply sampled blood TCRbeta repertoires that made up the dataset. A de-identified subject ID, COVID-19 status, age in years and sex were almost always included in the sample metadata. On the study overall, not on this receptor specifically: How much clinical and demographic metadata was included differed by source and by participant, and the metadata was provided uncurated.

Trimming costs V 2 bases and J 1 base, and their ends lie 9 bases apart. The cysteine opens and the phenylalanine closes a CDR3 of 14 amino acids. Just CDR3 DNA is preserved here, 42 bases in frame from base 1. In the germline V gene (reference sequence), CDR1 corresponds to MNHNY and CDR2 to SVGAGI. The chain uses TRBV6-6 and TRBJ2-7, with TRBD1 as a weak D call on 6 bases. Sequenced material: peripheral blood. The clonotype was recovered from an elderly man with acute or convalescent COVID-19. For the CDR3, the sequence is CASSYGGESYEQYF. Read as DNA, the sequence is TGTGCCAGCAGTTACGGGGGCGAGTCCTACGAGCAGTACTTC.